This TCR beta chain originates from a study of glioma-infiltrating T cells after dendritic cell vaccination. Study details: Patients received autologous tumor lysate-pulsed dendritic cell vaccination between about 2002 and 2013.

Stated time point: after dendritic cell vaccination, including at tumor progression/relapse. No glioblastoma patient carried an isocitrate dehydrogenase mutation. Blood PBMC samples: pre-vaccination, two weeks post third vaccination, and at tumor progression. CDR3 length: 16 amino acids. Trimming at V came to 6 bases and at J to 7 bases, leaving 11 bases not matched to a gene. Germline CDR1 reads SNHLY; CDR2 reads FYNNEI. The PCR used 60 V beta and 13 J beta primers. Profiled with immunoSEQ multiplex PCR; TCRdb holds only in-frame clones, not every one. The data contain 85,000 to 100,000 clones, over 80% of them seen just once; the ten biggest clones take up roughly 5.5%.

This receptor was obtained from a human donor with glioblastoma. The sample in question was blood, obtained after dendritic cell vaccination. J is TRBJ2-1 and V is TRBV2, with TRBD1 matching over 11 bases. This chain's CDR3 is CASRQLPGQGGNEQFF. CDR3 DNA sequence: TGTGCCAGCAGACAGCTACCGGGACAGGGGGGGAATGAGCAGTTCTTC.